This TCR beta chain originates from a study of T cells in women clearing cervical HPV infection. A remark on this clone: The read finishes 3 residues shy of the CDR3 end, and the germline J gene is used to complete it.

TCRdb keeps only in-frame clones here, not all; method: immunoSEQ multiplex PCR. This listing includes some 37,000 clones. V was trimmed by 5 bases and J by 8 bases, leaving 16 bases between them. The CDR3 runs 14 residues. The chain is built from TRBV12-3 or TRBV12-4 and TRBJ2-1; TRBD1 is a possible D gene (6 bases). This clonotype originated in a woman aged 18 to 75 with a cervical HPV16 infection that either progressed to CIN3+ or cleared (not recorded which). Source material: blood buffy coat. CDR3 residues: CASSPTGIGYEQFF. The CDR3 bases that were read are TGTGCCAGCAGTCCAACAGGGATCGGCTATGAG.